One and the same sample provided the 26 T cell receptor beta chains below, sequenced in a study of blood T cell repertoires in COVID-19. Clones were read by immunoSEQ multiplex PCR, and TCRdb kept only the in-frame ones, dropping some. The table has about 220,000 clones, roughly 88% seen once. Specimen: PBMCs or T cells enriched from blood (not recorded which). Receptors were obtained from a woman aged 45-59 years with acute COVID-19.

The chain uses TRBV18 and TRBJ2-1; a weak D match, TRBD1 (5 bases). The V and J ends lost 1 base and 4 bases respectively, with 8 bases between them. CDR1 is KGHSH and CDR2 is LQKENI in the germline V gene. The CDR3 runs 14 residues. CDR3 loop: CASSPLTGYNEQFF. The CDR3 DNA follows: TGTGCCAGCTCACCACTAACAGGATACAATGAGCAGTTCTTC.

The chain combines TRBV9 with TRBJ2-3, with D unresolved. Germline CDR1 is SGDLS and CDR2 is YYNGEE. V shed 4 bases and J shed 2 bases, with 11 bases lying between them. The length of the CDR3 is 14 residues. In DNA, the CDR3 is TGTGCCAGCAGCATCCGAGATTCCACAGATACGCAGTATTTT. It yields the protein CASSIRDSTDTQYF.

Worth noting for this clone: An end of the junction differs from the germline gene, which may be a read error. The chain recombines TRBV4-3 with TRBJ2-1; TRBD1 aligns across 8 bases. The germline CDR1 and CDR2 sequences are LGHNA and YSLEER. The CDR3 length is 14 residues. CDR3 DNA sequence: TGCGCCAGCAGCGAAGACAGGGGCTACAATGAGCAGTTCTTC. Its translation: CASSEDRGYNEQFF.

This clone has only a few counts. The chain employs TRBV3-1 (or the pseudogene TRBV3-2) and TRBJ2-7, with a tentative D call TRBD1 (6 bases). Trimming stripped 4 bases from V and 3 bases from J, with 10 bases between. This CDR3 contains 13 residues. CDR1 and CDR2 (germline): LGHDT, YNNKEL (reference sequence). The CDR3 nucleotides read TGTGCCAGCAGCCGCACAGGGCGCTACGAGCAGTACTTC. This encodes CASSRTGRYEQYF.

This clone is a singleton in its sample. CDR3 DNA: TGTGCCAGCAGTAATTCCGGGACAGGGATAGGGCAGTACTTC. Translating gives CASSNSGTGIGQYF. This chain uses TRBV2 with TRBJ2-7; the match to TRBD1 covers 9 bases. CDR1 is SNHLY, CDR2 FYNNEI, per germline. The V segment lost 5 bases and the J segment 9 bases; nucleotides outside the gene matches: 11. This CDR3 has 14 amino acids. Filled out from reference TRBV2 and TRBJ2-7, the complete variable domain reads EPEVTQTPSHQVTQMGQEVILRCVPISNHLYFYWYRQILGQKVEFLVSFYNNEISEKSEIFDDQFSVERPDGSNFTLKIRSTKLEDSAMYFCASSNSGTGIGQYFGPGTRLTVT.

CDR3 in amino acids: CAWSVQAGPSQYF. The DNA of the CDR3 is TGTGCCTGGAGTGTACAGGCAGGACCTTCCCAGTACTTC. The gene calls are TRBV30 and TRBJ2-5; D may be TRBD1 (5 bases). CDR3 size: 13 residues. Germline CDR1 GTSNPN, CDR2 SVGIG (reference sequence). V lost 0 bases and J 9 bases, leaving 14 bases between the germline ends.

The chain employs TRBV15 and TRBJ1-5; weak D call: TRBD1 (5 bases). Trimming removed 5 bases from V and 7 bases from J, with 12 bases in between. Germline assignment: CDR1 LNHNV and CDR2 YYDKDF (reference sequence). This CDR3 is built from 13 residues. CDR3 region: CATSLGEGQPQHF. The CDR3 DNA reads as TGTGCCACCAGCCTAGGGGAGGGGCAGCCCCAGCATTTT. The full variable domain, in which reference TRBV15 and TRBJ1-5 provide the parts outside the CDR3, is DAMVIQNPRYQVTQFGKPVTLSCSQTLNHNVMYWYQQKSSQAPKLLFHYYDKDFNNEADTPDNFQSRRPNTSFCFLDIRSPGLGDTAMYLCATSLGEGQPQHFGDGTRLSIL.

The gene calls are TRBV2 and TRBJ1-1, with D uncertain. The CDR3 is made up of 12 amino acids. The V gene's germline CDR1 is SNHLY and CDR2 FYNNEI. Trimming shortened V by 7 bases and J by 1 base, and 7 bases separated the two germline ends. In nucleotides, the CDR3 is TGTGCCAGCACCCGACAGAACACTGAAGCTTTCTTT. Encoded protein: CASTRQNTEAFF.

The chain has TRBV4-2 and TRBJ2-7; TRBD2 agrees at 7 bases. V dropped 4 bases and J dropped 2; count of bases not matched to a gene: 8. The CDR3 contains 15 residues. Germline V lookup: CDR1 LGHNA, CDR2 YNFKEQ. The CDR3 nucleotides read TGTGCCAGCAGCCCCCGCCTAGCGGTCCCCTACGAGCAGTACTTC. Translated, it gives CASSPRLAVPYEQYF.

This rearrangement joins TRBV3-1 (or the pseudogene TRBV3-2) to TRBJ2-7; the D is unclear. This CDR3 has 13 residues. The germline gives CDR1 LGHDT, CDR2 YNNKEL (reference sequence). V was shortened by 5 bases and J by 3 bases, with 11 bases between the two germline ends. Here the CDR3 reads CASSYAASYEQYF. CDR3 nucleotides: TGTGCCAGCAGCTATGCCGCCAGCTACGAGCAGTACTTC.

V gene TRBV27 combines with J gene TRBJ2-3, with a tentative D call TRBD2 (7 bases). V was pared by 7 bases and J by 5 bases, with 13 bases between. The CDR3 has 13 amino acids. The germline V gene encodes CDR1 MNHEY and CDR2 SMNVEV (reference sequence). The CDR3 is CASTSGGGDTQYF. The DNA for the CDR3 is TGTGCCAGCACCTCGGGGGGCGGAGATACGCAGTATTTT.

This chain uses TRBV27 with TRBJ1-5; TRBD1 aligns across 9 bases. V shed 5 bases and J 5 bases; nucleotides not matched to a gene: 10. Germline V gene sequence: CDR1 MNHEY, CDR2 SMNVEV (reference sequence). The CDR3 length is 16 residues. The CDR3 coding sequence is TGTGCCAGCAGTCCCAGGACAGGGGCCCCCGATCAGCCCCAGCATTTT. Its translation is CASSPRTGAPDQPQHF.

This clone occurred once. The chain couples TRBV4-2 to TRBJ2-1; possible D gene TRBD2, 5 bases. This CDR3 region has 13 residues. The germline V gene has CDR1 LGHNA and CDR2 YNFKEQ. Trimming shortened V by 6 bases and J by 7 bases, and 13 bases separated the two germline ends. The CDR3 protein is CASRGVSGNEQFF. The CDR3 bases are TGTGCCAGCAGGGGAGTCTCGGGTAATGAGCAGTTCTTC.

This clone was counted a few times. V gene TRBV5-1 combines with J gene TRBJ2-1; 8 positions match TRBD2. The CDR3 contains 21 residues. The germline V gene encodes CDR1 SGHRS and CDR2 YFSETQ. V was pared by 0 bases and J by 0 bases, with 17 bases of the junction left unmatched. For the CDR3, the DNA is TGCGCCAGCAGCTTGGAGTCGCGTGGGATGTTGACTAGCGTCTCCTACAATGAGCAGTTCTTC. Residues: CASSLESRGMLTSVSYNEQFF.

The chain combines TRBV4-3 with TRBJ1-2; D perhaps matches TRBD1 (6 bases). The CDR3 totals 16 residues. V was pared by 3 bases and J by 4 bases, with 18 bases between. Looked up from germline, CDR1 is LGHNA and CDR2 is YSLEER. DNA for the CDR3: TGCGCCAGCAGCCAGTCCCGAACAGGGAGGGTCTATGGCTACACCTTC. Translated: CASSQSRTGRVYGYTF.

CDR3 sequence: CASSVGLGPDTQYF. The CDR3 DNA follows: TGTGCCAGCAGCGTAGGACTAGGTCCAGATACGCAGTATTTT. V usage is TRBV9 and J usage is TRBJ2-3, with D maybe TRBD2 (6 bases). CDR3 size: 14 residues. CDR1 is SGDLS, CDR2 YYNGEE, per germline. V lost 0 bases and J 4 bases, leaving 9 bases between the germline ends.

The chain is built from TRBV9 and TRBJ1-2, with D maybe TRBD1 (5 bases). Trimming shortened V by 0 bases and J by 4 bases, and 10 bases separated the two germline ends. Germline V CDR1 and CDR2: SGDLS, YYNGEE. CDR3 length: 14 residues. This chain's CDR3 is CASSVGDSFYGYTF. CDR3 DNA: TGTGCCAGCAGCGTAGGAGACAGCTTCTATGGCTACACCTTC.

The chain carries TRBV5-1 and TRBJ2-3; 8 positions match TRBD2. CDR3 length: 17 residues. From germline, CDR1 is SGHRS and CDR2 YFSETQ. V was pared by 4 bases and J by 2 bases, with 12 bases of the junction left unmatched. The CDR3 nucleotides read TGCGCCAGCAGCACGGACCTAACTAGCGGCTACACAGATACGCAGTATTTT. Protein: CASSTDLTSGYTDTQYF.

The J gene is TRBJ1-5, the V gene TRBV19; 9 bases agree with TRBD1. Germline assignment: CDR1 LNHDA and CDR2 SQIVND (reference sequence). The CDR3 has 14 amino acids. V gave up 11 bases and J gave up 4 bases; unmatched junction bases: 9. The CDR3 DNA reads as TGTGCCTCCCGGGACAGGGCCCTAAATCAGCCCCAGCATTTT. The encoded protein is CASRDRALNQPQHF.

The chain has TRBV6-5 and TRBJ2-7; 10 positions agree with TRBD1. This CDR3 region has 15 residues. V shed 8 bases, J shed 4 bases, and the junction held 11 bases outside the gene matches. The germline V gene encodes CDR1 MNHEY and CDR2 SVGAGI. The CDR3 coding sequence is TGTGCCAGCTCCCTCCTGACAGGGGGCGGGTACGAGCAGTACTTC. Residues: CASSLLTGGGYEQYF.

V gene TRBV21-1 combines with J gene TRBJ2-1; the table's D call, TRBD2, was not checked against the DNA. TRBV21-1 is a pseudogene. This CDR3 is built from 17 residues. CDR3 amino acids: CASSTPRLAGSYNEQFF. CDR3 in DNA: TGTGCCAGCAGCACACCTAGACTAGCGGGTTCCTACAATGAGCAGTTCTTC.

CDR3 in amino acids: CSVELSKEYHQNQPQHF. The CDR3 coding sequence is TGCAGCGTTGAATTGAGTAAGGAGTATCATCAGAATCAGCCCCAGCATTTT. The rearrangement links TRBV29-1 to TRBJ1-5; D is undetermined. Trimming took off 2 bases at V and 4 bases at J, with 21 bases between the two ends. Germline V gene sequence: CDR1 SQVTM, CDR2 ANQGSEA. There are 17 residues in the CDR3.

The rearrangement uses TRBV19 and TRBJ1-2; D gene ambiguous. The germline V gene encodes CDR1 LNHDA and CDR2 SQIVND (reference sequence). This CDR3 is built from 13 residues. Deletions cut 1 base from V and 3 bases from J, with 6 bases between. The CDR3 bases are TGTGCCAGTAGTATAGGCGGTTACTATGGCTACACCTTC. The encoded protein is CASSIGGYYGYTF.

This clone showed up just once. V is TRBV5-1 and J is TRBJ2-7; TRBD2 aligns across 7 bases. The CDR3 consists of 14 residues. Germline CDR1 is SGHRS and CDR2 is YFSETQ. V trimming: 0 bases; J trimming: 3 bases; junction bases outside the gene matches: 3. DNA of the CDR3: TGCGCCAGCAGCTTGGAGGGACTAATCTACGAGCAGTACTTC. This encodes CASSLEGLIYEQYF.

The CDR3, as DNA: TGTGCCAGTAGTATTCAGGACTCTGGGGCCAACGTCCTGACTTTC. It encodes CASSIQDSGANVLTF. V gene TRBV19 combines with J gene TRBJ2-6; D is unresolved. Trimming left V 3 bases short and J 0 bases short, with 6 bases between. Per the germline V gene, CDR1 is LNHDA and CDR2 is SQIVND (reference sequence). This CDR3 comprises 15 residues.

In this sample, this clone turned up a few times. The V and J genes are TRBV2 and TRBJ1-1; D gene unclear. Germline V CDR1 and CDR2: SNHLY, FYNNEI. Trimming took 7 bases from V and 0 from J, leaving 12 bases between them. This CDR3 spans 14 amino acids. CDR3 in DNA: TGTGCCAGCACTTGGGTGGAGATGAACACTGAAGCTTTCTTT. This gives the protein CASTWVEMNTEAFF.